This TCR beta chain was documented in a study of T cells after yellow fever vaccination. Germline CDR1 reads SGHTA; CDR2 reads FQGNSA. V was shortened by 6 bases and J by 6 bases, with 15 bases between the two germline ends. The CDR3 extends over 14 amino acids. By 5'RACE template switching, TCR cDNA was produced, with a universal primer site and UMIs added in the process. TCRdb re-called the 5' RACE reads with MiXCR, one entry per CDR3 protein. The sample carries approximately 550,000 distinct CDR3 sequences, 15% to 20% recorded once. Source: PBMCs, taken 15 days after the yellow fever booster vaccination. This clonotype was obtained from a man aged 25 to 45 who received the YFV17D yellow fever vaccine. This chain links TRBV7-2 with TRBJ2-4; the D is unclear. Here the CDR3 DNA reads TGTGCCAGCAGTTATGACTCGATTCCAAACATTCAGTACTTC. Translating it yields CASSYDSIPNIQYF.